This T cell receptor (beta chain) was recorded in a study of blood T cell repertoires in COVID-19. Study details: There were acute and convalescent COVID-19 samples, and they came from the United States, Italy and Spain.

Trimming cost V 4 bases and J 4 bases; bases outside gene matches: 5. CDR3 length equals 13 residues. In germline, CDR1 is SGHTS, CDR2 YDEGEE. Methods used by the authors: Reference gene primer amplification gave nucleated cell count estimates. Profiling relied on immunoSEQ multiplex PCR, and the TCRdb table lists in-frame clones only, not all of them. V, J and clone size are those of that table, while D and trimming were read from the DNA. The sample lists tens of thousands of clones, about 92% seen once, with 3% to 3.5% in the top ten. Sequences were obtained from peripheral blood. This TCR came from a human donor in a cohort sampled during active COVID-19. The genes are TRBV5-8 and TRBJ2-7, with 7 bases that match TRBD1. The CDR3 is CASSLRGPYEQYF. DNA of the CDR3: TGTGCCAGCAGCCTAAGGGGGCCGTACGAGCAGTACTTC.